These 25 T cell receptor beta chains share one sample of origin, sequenced in a study of cytomegalovirus exposure and HLA in healthy donors. The PCR employed 60 Vbeta primers together with 13 Jbeta primers. Some clones are missing from TCRdb's copy, which holds only in-frame ones; the method was immunoSEQ multiplex PCR. The repertoire holds around 170,000 clones, with around 78% as singletons. Sequenced input: PBMCs. All receptors come from a middle-aged woman in good health and CMV-seropositive.

This clone came up once. The gene calls are TRBV7-9 and TRBJ2-1; TRBD1 might be the D (6 bases). CDR1 is SEHNR, CDR2 FQNEAQ, per germline (reference sequence). The CDR3 contains 14 residues. The V gene lost 5 bases and the J gene lost 9 bases, with 17 bases spanning the gap. The CDR3 DNA is TGTGCCAGCAGCATAATAGAGGGGGTGGGTGAGCAGTTCTTC. It yields the protein CASSIIEGVGEQFF.

This chain links TRBV30 with TRBJ1-6, with 8 bases matching TRBD1. This CDR3 is 14 amino acids long. Trimming at V came to 2 bases and at J to 7 bases, leaving 4 bases not matched to a gene. Per the germline V gene, CDR1 is GTSNPN and CDR2 is SVGIG (reference sequence). This CDR3 reads CAWSRTGWNSPLHF. The CDR3 nucleotides read TGTGCCTGGAGTAGGACAGGGTGGAATTCACCCCTCCACTTT.

The chain couples TRBV7-6 to TRBJ2-7; 10 bases map to TRBD1. V lost 2 bases to trimming and J lost 3 bases; unmatched junction nucleotides: 7. This CDR3 has 16 amino acids. Germline V gene sequence: CDR1 SGHVS, CDR2 FNYEAQ. This CDR3 reads CASSLQGGTGVYEQYF. CDR3 bases: TGTGCCAGCAGCTTACAGGGGGGGACAGGGGTCTACGAGCAGTACTTC.

The chain carries TRBV7-8 and TRBJ1-6; no firm D call. Trimming removed 4 bases from V and 7 bases from J, with 5 bases in between. The CDR3 has 12 amino acids. In germline, CDR1 is SGHVS, CDR2 FQNEAQ. The chain's CDR3 is CASSSRNSPLHF. The CDR3 nucleotides read TGTGCCAGCAGCTCTAGAAATTCACCCCTCCACTTT.

The rearrangement links TRBV19 to TRBJ2-1, with D possibly TRBD2 on 6 matching bases. Deletions cut 9 bases from V and 6 bases from J, with 21 bases between. Germline-derived CDR1 and CDR2 are LNHDA and SQIVND (reference sequence). The CDR3 has 15 amino acids. Written as DNA, the CDR3 is TGTGCCAGGCAACCGACCCAGGACGGGGGCAATGAGCAGTTCTTC. Its protein product is CARQPTQDGGNEQFF.

V and J are TRBV6-1 and TRBJ2-7, with D perhaps matching TRBD2 (5 bases). CDR3 length equals 11 residues. CDR1 is MNHNS, CDR2 SASEGT, per germline. Trimming removed 5 bases from V and 6 bases from J, with 8 bases in between. The chain's CDR3 is CASSSEGEQYF. The CDR3 DNA reads TGTGCCAGCAGTTCCGAGGGCGAGCAGTACTTC.

This chain links TRBV7-9 with TRBJ2-7; TRBD1 matches 9 bases. V dropped 3 bases and J dropped 8; count of bases not matched to a gene: 5. Germline CDR1 is SEHNR and CDR2 is FQNEAQ (reference sequence). The CDR3 extends over 13 amino acids. CDR3: CASSFGDREKQYF. CDR3 in DNA: TGTGCCAGCAGCTTCGGGGACAGGGAGAAGCAGTACTTC.

In its sample, this clone was seen once. The chain combines TRBV5-4 with TRBJ2-1; D unclear. V was trimmed by 0 bases and J by 7 bases, leaving 14 bases between them. There are 15 residues in the CDR3. Germline CDR1 reads SGHNT; CDR2 reads YYREEE (reference sequence). The CDR3 DNA follows: TGTGCCAGCAGCTTGGACGGCGGCCTCCAAAATGAGCAGTTCTTC. Amino acid sequence: CASSLDGGLQNEQFF.

This sequence joins TRBV19 and TRBJ1-1, with D hard to call. The V gene lost 3 bases and the J gene lost 2 bases, with 10 bases spanning the gap. This CDR3 comprises 14 residues. Per germline, CDR1 LNHDA and CDR2 SQIVND (reference sequence). The CDR3, as DNA: TGTGCCAGTAGTATGGTACCAGGAAACACTGAAGCTTTCTTT. As protein: CASSMVPGNTEAFF. The complete variable domain, with remaining parts taken from reference TRBV19 and TRBJ1-1, reads DGGITQSPKYLFRKEGQNVTLSCEQNLNHDAMYWYRQDPGQGLRLIYYSQIVNDFQKGDIAEGYSVSREKKESFPLTVTSAQKNPTAFYLCASSMVPGNTEAFFGQGTRLTVV.

This clone was recorded once. This rearrangement joins TRBV30 to TRBJ1-2; 7 bases match TRBD1. CDR3 length: 14 residues. The V gene end was trimmed by 0 bases and the J gene end by 8 bases; junction bases not matched to a gene: 9. Germline V gene sequence: CDR1 GTSNPN, CDR2 SVGIG (reference sequence). The CDR3 DNA is TGTGCCTGGAGTGTACTAGGACAGGCGTCGGGCTACACCTTC. Its protein product is CAWSVLGQASGYTF.

This clone has just one count. The CDR3, as DNA: TGTGCCAGCAGCGTAGGTGGCGGCTTCACCGGGGAGCTGTTTTTT. Encoded protein: CASSVGGGFTGELFF. This chain links TRBV9 with TRBJ2-2; unclear D gene. V was clipped by 0 bases and J by 4 bases, with 10 bases between them. From germline, CDR1 is SGDLS and CDR2 YYNGEE. This CDR3 comprises 15 residues.

This chain joins TRBV7-9 and TRBJ2-7; 9 bases line up with TRBD1. Looked up from germline, CDR1 is SEHNR and CDR2 is FQNEAQ (reference sequence). The CDR3 loop spans 15 amino acids. The V segment lost 5 bases and the J segment 7 bases; nucleotides outside the gene matches: 12. CDR3 nucleotides: TGTGCCAGCAGCGTCCCCGGACAGGGGATGGGAGAGCAGTACTTC. As protein: CASSVPGQGMGEQYF.

The genes are TRBV27 and TRBJ2-3, with 8 bases matching TRBD2. V dropped 5 bases and J dropped 0; count of bases not matched to a gene: 10. The CDR3 is made up of 17 amino acids. From germline, CDR1 is MNHEY and CDR2 SMNVEV (reference sequence). In DNA form, the CDR3 reads TGTGCCAGCAGTGCTCAGCGGGGGATACCTAGCACAGATACGCAGTATTTT. It specifies CASSAQRGIPSTDTQYF.

Only one count was recorded for this clone. The chain has TRBV7-9 and TRBJ1-6; 7 bases agree with TRBD1. The germline V gene has CDR1 SEHNR and CDR2 FQNEAQ (reference sequence). The CDR3 length is 14 residues. J was trimmed by 8 bases and V by 3 bases; bases with no gene match: 4. The CDR3 loop is CASSFNQGDSPLHF. CDR3 DNA sequence: TGTGCCAGCAGCTTCAACCAGGGGGATTCACCCCTCCACTTT.

The chain has TRBV21-1 and TRBJ1-4. TRBV21-1 is designated a pseudogene. The CDR3 loop spans 17 amino acids. The CDR3: CASSKGRSRVRREKLFF. CDR3 in DNA: TGTGCCAGCAGCAAAGGCAGGTCTCGAGTTAGGAGGGAAAAACTGTTTTTT.

V and J are TRBV7-2 and TRBJ1-2, with 9 bases matching TRBD1. The CDR3 contains 17 residues. Trimming cost V 5 bases and J 5 bases; bases outside gene matches: 15. Germline loops: CDR1 SGHTA, CDR2 FQGNSA. The CDR3 coding sequence is TGTGCCAGCAGCGGCGGGACAGGGATCGTGGTAACATATGGCTACACCTTC. Amino acids: CASSGGTGIVVTYGYTF.

The chain uses TRBV4-3 and TRBJ1-4; D is ambiguous. The CDR3 loop spans 18 amino acids. Germline V CDR1 and CDR2: LGHNA, YSLEER. V lost 0 bases and J lost 2, with 16 bases in between. The CDR3 region has the DNA TGCGCCAGCAGCCAAGAACTCCCGCGGGGAACGACTAATGAAAAACTGTTTTTT. Translation: CASSQELPRGTTNEKLFF.

The chain is built from TRBV30 and TRBJ1-1; no clear D. Trimming left V 1 base short and J 11 bases short, with 14 bases between. Germline V gene lookup returns CDR1 GTSNPN and CDR2 SVGIG (reference sequence). CDR3 size: 12 residues. The CDR3 DNA sequence: TGTGCCTGGAGTGCAACCCTTACTGTGGCTTTCTTT. Protein product: CAWSATLTVAFF.

The gene calls are TRBV19 and TRBJ2-7; 8 positions agree with TRBD1. This CDR3 is 15 amino acids long. The V and J ends lost 9 bases and 3 bases, in that order; junction bases with no gene match: 13. Germline loops: CDR1 LNHDA, CDR2 SQIVND (reference sequence). For the CDR3, the DNA is TGTGCCAGCCAGCAGAGGGGGGACAGGCTCTACGAGCAGTACTTC. It specifies CASQQRGDRLYEQYF. The complete variable domain, with remaining parts taken from reference TRBV19 and TRBJ2-7, reads DGGITQSPKYLFRKEGQNVTLSCEQNLNHDAMYWYRQDPGQGLRLIYYSQIVNDFQKGDIAEGYSVSREKKESFPLTVTSAQKNPTAFYLCASQQRGDRLYEQYFGPGTRLTVT.

The table lists this clone with a few counts. The chain is built from TRBV7-8 and TRBJ2-5, with 11 positions matching TRBD2. The CDR3 sequence is 17 residues long. Germline CDR1 SGHVS, CDR2 FQNEAQ. After removal of 0 bases from V and 5 bases from J, the junction contained 8 bases not matched to a gene. The CDR3 sequence is CASSLAGLAGGKETQYF. As DNA, the CDR3 is TGTGCCAGCAGCTTAGCTGGTCTAGCGGGGGGAAAGGAGACCCAGTACTTC.

The chain carries TRBV7-9 and TRBJ2-3; TRBD1 matches 8 bases. Trimming at V came to 1 base and at J to 2 bases, leaving 14 bases not matched to a gene. The CDR3 has 19 amino acids. The germline V gene has CDR1 SEHNR and CDR2 FQNEAQ (reference sequence). The CDR3 loop is CASSLGQGRRNSNTDTQYF. In nucleotides, the CDR3 is TGTGCCAGCAGCTTAGGACAGGGGCGCCGGAATAGTAACACAGATACGCAGTATTTT.

The rearrangement joins TRBV30 to TRBJ1-1; 7 nucleotides agree with TRBD1. The CDR3 covers 14 residues. V was pared by 8 bases and J by 0 bases, with 9 bases of the junction left unmatched. Looked up from germline, CDR1 is GTSNPN and CDR2 is SVGIG (reference sequence). The CDR3 loop is CAVETGSLNTEAFF. Here the CDR3 DNA reads TGTGCCGTCGAGACAGGGAGTCTGAACACTGAAGCTTTCTTT.

The rearrangement links TRBV7-8 to TRBJ1-5; D possibly corresponds to TRBD1 (6 bases). This CDR3 spans 22 amino acids. Trimming took off 5 bases at V and 0 bases at J, with 32 bases between the two ends. Germline values: CDR1 SGHVS, CDR2 FQNEAQ. CDR3 nucleotide sequence: TGTGCCAGCAGCCCCCGGAACAGGGTATTGGAACGAGGCGGCTATAGCAATCAGCCCCAGCATTTT. It encodes CASSPRNRVLERGGYSNQPQHF.

This clone appeared a single time. The V call is TRBV19, the J call TRBJ1-1; 10 bases agree with TRBD1. The J segment lost 11 bases and the V segment lost 4 bases, leaving 4 bases of the junction unmatched. This CDR3 is 12 amino acids long. Germline V gene sequence: CDR1 LNHDA, CDR2 SQIVND (reference sequence). The CDR3 region has the DNA TGTGCCAGTAGTACGACAGGGGGCTCGGCTTTCTTT. It codes for CASSTTGGSAFF.

The V gene is TRBV11-2, the J gene TRBJ2-5; D is possibly TRBD1 (6 bases). The germline gives CDR1 SGHAT, CDR2 FQNNGV. CDR3 length: 15 residues. V lost 5 bases and J 0 bases, leaving 13 bases between the germline ends. In DNA form, the CDR3 reads TGTGCCAGCAGCCTCAGGGGAACTAACCAAGAGACCCAGTACTTC. Its protein product is CASSLRGTNQETQYF.